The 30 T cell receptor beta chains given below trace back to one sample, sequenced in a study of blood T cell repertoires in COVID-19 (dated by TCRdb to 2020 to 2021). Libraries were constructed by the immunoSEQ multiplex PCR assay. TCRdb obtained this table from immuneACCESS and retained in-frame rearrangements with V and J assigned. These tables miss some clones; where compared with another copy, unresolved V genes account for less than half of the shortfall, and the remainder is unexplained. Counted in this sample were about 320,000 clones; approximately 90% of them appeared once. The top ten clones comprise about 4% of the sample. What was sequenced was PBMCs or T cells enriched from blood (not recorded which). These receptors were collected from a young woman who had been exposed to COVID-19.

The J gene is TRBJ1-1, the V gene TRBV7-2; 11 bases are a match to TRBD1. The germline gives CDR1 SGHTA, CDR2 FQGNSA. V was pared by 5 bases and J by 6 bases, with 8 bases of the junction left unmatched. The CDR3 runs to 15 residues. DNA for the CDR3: TGTGCCAGCAGCCCGGGGACAGGGGGAGTCGCTGAAGCTTTCTTT. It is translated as CASSPGTGGVAEAFF.

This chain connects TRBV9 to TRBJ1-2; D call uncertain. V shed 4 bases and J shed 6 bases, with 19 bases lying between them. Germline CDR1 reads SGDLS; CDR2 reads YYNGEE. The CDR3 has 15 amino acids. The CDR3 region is CASSQPGWFNHGYTF. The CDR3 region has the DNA TGTGCCAGCAGCCAACCGGGTTGGTTCAACCATGGCTACACCTTC.

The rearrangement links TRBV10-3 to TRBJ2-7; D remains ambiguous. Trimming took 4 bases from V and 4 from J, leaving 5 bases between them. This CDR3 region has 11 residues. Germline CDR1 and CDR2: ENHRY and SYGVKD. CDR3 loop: CAISGTYEQYF. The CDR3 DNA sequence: TGTGCCATCAGTGGAACTTACGAGCAGTACTTC.

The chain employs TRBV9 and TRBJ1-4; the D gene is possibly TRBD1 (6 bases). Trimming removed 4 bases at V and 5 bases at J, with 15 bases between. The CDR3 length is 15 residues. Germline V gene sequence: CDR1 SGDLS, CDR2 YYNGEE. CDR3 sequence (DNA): TGTGCCAGCAGCTTTTGGGGGGGCTACAATGAAAAACTGTTTTTT. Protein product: CASSFWGGYNEKLFF.

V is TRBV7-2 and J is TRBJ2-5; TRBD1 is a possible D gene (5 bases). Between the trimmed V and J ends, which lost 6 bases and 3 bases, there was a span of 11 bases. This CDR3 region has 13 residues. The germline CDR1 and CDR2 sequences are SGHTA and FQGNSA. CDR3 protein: CASSLTREETQYF. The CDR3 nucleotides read TGTGCCAGCAGTCTAACCAGGGAAGAGACCCAGTACTTC.

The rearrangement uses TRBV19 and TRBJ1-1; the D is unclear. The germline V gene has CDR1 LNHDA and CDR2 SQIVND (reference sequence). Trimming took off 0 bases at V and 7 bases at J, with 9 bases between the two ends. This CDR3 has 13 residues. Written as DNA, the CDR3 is TGTGCCAGTAGTATAGATACGCGGATTGAAGCTTTCTTT. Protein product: CASSIDTRIEAFF.

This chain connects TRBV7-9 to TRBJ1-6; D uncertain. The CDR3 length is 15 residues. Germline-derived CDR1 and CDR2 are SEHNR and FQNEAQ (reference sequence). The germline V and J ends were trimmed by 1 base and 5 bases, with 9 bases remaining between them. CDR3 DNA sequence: TGTGCCAGCAGCTTAGACAGCCTTAATAATTCACCCCTCCACTTT. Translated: CASSLDSLNNSPLHF.

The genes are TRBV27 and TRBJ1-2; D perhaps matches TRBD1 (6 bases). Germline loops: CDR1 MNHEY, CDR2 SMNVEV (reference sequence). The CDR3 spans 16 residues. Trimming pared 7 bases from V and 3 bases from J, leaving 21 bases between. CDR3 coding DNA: TGTGCCAGCACCTACACTTACAGGGACGAATACTATGGCTACACCTTC. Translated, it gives CASTYTYRDEYYGYTF.

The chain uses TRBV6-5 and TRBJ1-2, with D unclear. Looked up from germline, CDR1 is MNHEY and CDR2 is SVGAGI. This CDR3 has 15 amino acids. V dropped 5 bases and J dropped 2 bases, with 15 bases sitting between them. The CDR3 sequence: CASSPRTGINYGYTF. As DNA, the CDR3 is TGTGCCAGCAGTCCACGGACGGGAATAAACTATGGCTACACCTTC.

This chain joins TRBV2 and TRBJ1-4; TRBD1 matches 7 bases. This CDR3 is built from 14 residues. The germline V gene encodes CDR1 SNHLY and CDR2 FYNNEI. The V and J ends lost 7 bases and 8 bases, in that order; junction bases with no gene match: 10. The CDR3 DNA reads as TGTGCCAGCAACCCGACAGGGATTGGCGAAAAACTGTTTTTT. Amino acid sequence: CASNPTGIGEKLFF.

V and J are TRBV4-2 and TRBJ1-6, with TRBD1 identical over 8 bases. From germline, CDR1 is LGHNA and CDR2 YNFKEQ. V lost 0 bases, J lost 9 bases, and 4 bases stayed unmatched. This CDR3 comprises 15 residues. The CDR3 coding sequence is TGTGCCAGCAGCCAAGAGACAGGGGACCGTTCACCCCTCCACTTT. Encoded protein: CASSQETGDRSPLHF.

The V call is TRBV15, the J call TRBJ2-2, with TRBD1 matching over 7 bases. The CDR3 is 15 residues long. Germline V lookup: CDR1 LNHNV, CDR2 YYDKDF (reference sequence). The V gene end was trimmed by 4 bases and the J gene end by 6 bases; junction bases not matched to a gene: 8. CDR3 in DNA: TGTGCCACCAGCACCCGACAGGGCGGGTCCGGGGAGCTGTTTTTT. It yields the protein CATSTRQGGSGELFF.

This chain's CDR3 is CASSMVPDYSGNTIYF. The CDR3 coding sequence is TGTGCCAGTAGTATGGTGCCGGACTACTCTGGAAACACCATATATTTT. The V gene is TRBV19, the J gene TRBJ1-3, with D unclear. Per germline, CDR1 LNHDA and CDR2 SQIVND (reference sequence). V was pared by 3 bases and J by 0 bases, with 12 bases between. The CDR3 consists of 16 residues.

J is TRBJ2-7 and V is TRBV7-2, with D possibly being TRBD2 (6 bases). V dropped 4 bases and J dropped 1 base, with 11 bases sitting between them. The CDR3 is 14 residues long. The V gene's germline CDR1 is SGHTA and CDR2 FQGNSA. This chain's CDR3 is CASSSELASYEQYF. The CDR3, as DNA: TGTGCCAGCAGCTCTGAACTAGCTTCCTACGAGCAGTACTTC. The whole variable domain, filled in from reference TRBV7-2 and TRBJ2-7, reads GAGVSQSPSNKVTEKGKDVELRCDPISGHTALYWYRQSLGQGLEFLIYFQGNSAPDKSGLPSDRFSAERTGGSVSTLTIQRTQQEDSAVYLCASSSELASYEQYFGPGTRLTVT.

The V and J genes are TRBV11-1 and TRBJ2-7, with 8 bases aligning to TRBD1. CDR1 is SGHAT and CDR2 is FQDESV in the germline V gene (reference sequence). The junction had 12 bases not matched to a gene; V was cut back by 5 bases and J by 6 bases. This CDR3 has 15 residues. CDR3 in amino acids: CASSQTRGLPGEQYF. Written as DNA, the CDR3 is TGTGCCAGCAGCCAAACCAGGGGGCTACCGGGCGAGCAGTACTTC.

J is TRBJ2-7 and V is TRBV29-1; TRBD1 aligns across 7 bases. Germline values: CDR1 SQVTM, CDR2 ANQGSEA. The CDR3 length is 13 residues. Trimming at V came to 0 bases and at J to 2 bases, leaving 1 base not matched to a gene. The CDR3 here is CSVEEGGAYEQYF. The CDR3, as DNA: TGCAGCGTTGAAGAAGGGGGCGCCTACGAGCAGTACTTC.

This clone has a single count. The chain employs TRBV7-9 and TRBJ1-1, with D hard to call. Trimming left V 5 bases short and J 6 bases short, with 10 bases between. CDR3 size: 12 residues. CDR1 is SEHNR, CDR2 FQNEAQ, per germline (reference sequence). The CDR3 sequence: CASSLGRAEAFF. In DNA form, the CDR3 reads TGTGCCAGCAGCCTGGGGAGGGCTGAAGCTTTCTTT. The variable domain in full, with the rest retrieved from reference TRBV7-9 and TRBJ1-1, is DTGVSQNPRHKITKRGQNVTFRCDPISEHNRLYWYRQTLGQGPEFLTYFQNEAQLEKSRLLSDRFSAERPKGSFSTLEIQRTEQGDSAMYLCASSLGRAEAFFGQGTRLTVV.

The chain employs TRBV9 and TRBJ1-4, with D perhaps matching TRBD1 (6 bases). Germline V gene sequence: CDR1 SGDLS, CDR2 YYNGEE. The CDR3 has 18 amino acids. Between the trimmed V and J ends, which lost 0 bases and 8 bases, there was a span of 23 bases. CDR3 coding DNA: TGTGCCAGCAGCGTAGACATCAACACCGGGACAAGAAAAGAAAAACTGTTTTTT. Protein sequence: CASSVDINTGTRKEKLFF. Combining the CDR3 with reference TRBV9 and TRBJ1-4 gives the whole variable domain DSGVTQTPKHLITATGQRVTLRCSPRSGDLSVYWYQQSLDQGLQFLIQYYNGEERAKGNILERFSAQQFPDLHSELNLSSLELGDSALYFCASSVDINTGTRKEKLFFGSGTQLSVL.

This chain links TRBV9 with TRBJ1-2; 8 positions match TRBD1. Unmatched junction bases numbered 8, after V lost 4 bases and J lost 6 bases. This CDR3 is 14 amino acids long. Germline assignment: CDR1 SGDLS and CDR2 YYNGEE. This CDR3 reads CASSKNSGGDGYTF. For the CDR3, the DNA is TGTGCCAGCAGCAAAAATTCAGGGGGCGATGGCTACACCTTC.

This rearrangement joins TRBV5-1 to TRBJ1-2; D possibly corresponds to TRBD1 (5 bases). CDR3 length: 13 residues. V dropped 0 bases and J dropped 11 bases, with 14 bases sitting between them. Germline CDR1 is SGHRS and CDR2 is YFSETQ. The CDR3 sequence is CASSLGGGAPYTF. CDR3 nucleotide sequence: TGCGCCAGCAGCTTGGGCGGCGGGGCACCTTACACCTTC.

The chain's CDR3 is CASSSRGGLVFF. The CDR3 region has the DNA TGTGCCAGCAGTTCCCGGGGGGGACTCGTGTTCTTC. V and J are TRBV7-9 and TRBJ2-1; 8 nucleotides line up with TRBD2. Looked up from germline, CDR1 is SEHNR and CDR2 is FQNEAQ (reference sequence). This CDR3 contains 12 residues. V lost 6 bases to trimming and J lost 15 bases; unmatched junction nucleotides: 10. The full variable domain, rest sourced from reference TRBV7-9 and TRBJ2-1, is DTGVSQNPRHKITKRGQNVTFRCDPISEHNRLYWYRQTLGQGPEFLTYFQNEAQLEKSRLLSDRFSAERPKGSFSTLEIQRTEQGDSAMYLCASSSRGGLVFFGPGTRLTVL.

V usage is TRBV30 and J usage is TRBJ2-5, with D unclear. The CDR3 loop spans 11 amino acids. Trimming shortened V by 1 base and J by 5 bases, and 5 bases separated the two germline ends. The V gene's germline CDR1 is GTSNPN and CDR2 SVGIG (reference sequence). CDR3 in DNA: TGTGCCTGGAGTGCAGCGGAGACCCAGTACTTC. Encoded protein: CAWSAAETQYF.

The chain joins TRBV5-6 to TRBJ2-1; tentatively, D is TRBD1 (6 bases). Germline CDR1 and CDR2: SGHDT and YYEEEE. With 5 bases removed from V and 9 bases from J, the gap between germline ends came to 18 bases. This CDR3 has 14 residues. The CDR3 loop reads CASSIRTALSEQFF. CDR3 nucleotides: TGTGCCAGCAGTATCAGGACAGCCTTAAGTGAGCAGTTCTTC.

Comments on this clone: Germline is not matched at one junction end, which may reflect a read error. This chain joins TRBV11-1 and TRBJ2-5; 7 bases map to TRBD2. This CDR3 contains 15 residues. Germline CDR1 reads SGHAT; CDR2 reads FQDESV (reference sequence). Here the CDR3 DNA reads TGTGCCAGCAGCCTAGCCCCGGGGAGGGGAGAGACCCAGTACTTC. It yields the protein CASSLAPGRGETQYF.

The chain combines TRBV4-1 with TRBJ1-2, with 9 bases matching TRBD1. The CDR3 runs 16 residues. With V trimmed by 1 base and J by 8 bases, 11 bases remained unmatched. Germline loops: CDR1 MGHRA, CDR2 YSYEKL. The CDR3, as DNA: TGCGCCAGCAGCCAAGGCTTGAACAGGGGGCGCGGGGGCTACACCTTC. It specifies CASSQGLNRGRGGYTF.

The CDR3 bases are TGTGCCAGCAGCTCATCAGGACTAGCGGGGCCCCGCTACGAGCAGTACTTC. This gives the protein CASSSSGLAGPRYEQYF. The chain links TRBV3-1 (or the pseudogene TRBV3-2) to TRBJ2-7; TRBD2 aligns across 12 bases. Per the germline V gene, CDR1 is LGHDT and CDR2 is YNNKEL (reference sequence). CDR3 length: 17 amino acids. J gave up 3 bases and V 5 bases, and 11 bases lay outside the gene matches.

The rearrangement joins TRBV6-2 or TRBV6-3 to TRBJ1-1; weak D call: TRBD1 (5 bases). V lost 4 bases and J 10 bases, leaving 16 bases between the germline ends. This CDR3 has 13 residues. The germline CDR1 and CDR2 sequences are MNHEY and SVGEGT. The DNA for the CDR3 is TGTGCCAGCAGTTCCCCTTGGGGCTGGCTAGCTTTCTTT. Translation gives CASSSPWGWLAFF.

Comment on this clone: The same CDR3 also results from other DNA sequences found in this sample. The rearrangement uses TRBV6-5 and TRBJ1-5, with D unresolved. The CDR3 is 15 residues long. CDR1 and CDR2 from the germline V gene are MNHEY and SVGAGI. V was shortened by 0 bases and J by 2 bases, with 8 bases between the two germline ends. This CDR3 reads CASSYSVGGNQPQHF. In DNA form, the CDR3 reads TGTGCCAGCAGTTACTCGGTGGGAGGCAATCAGCCCCAGCATTTT.

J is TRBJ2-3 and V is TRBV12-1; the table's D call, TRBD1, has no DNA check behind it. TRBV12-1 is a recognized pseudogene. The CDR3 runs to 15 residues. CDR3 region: CASSRPRTGTDTQYF. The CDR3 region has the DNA TGTGCCAGCAGCCGACCTCGGACAGGAACAGATACGCAGTATTTT.

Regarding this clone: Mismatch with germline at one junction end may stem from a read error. The DNA for the CDR3 is TGCAGAGTTGGGTGGACTAGCGGGGGGCGGGAAGATACGCAGTATTTT. Its protein is CRVGWTSGGREDTQYF. J is TRBJ2-3 and V is TRBV29-1; 14 nucleotides align to TRBD2. The CDR3 consists of 16 residues. Germline CDR1 is SQVTM and CDR2 is ANQGSEA.